Below are 2 T cell receptor beta chains sequenced from a single sample in a study of blood T cell repertoires in COVID-19. TCRdb's copy holds only in-frame clones and misses some; the assay was immunoSEQ multiplex PCR. The sample has 99,000 or so clones, around nine tenths seen once; the top ten hold around 6%. The sample was peripheral blood. These receptors were collected from a human donor in a cohort sampled during active COVID-19.

V usage is TRBV28 and J usage is TRBJ2-5; D is unclear. The CDR3 spans 11 residues. The ends were cut back, 5 bases at V and 3 bases at J, with 4 bases in the middle. CDR1 and CDR2 (germline): MDHEN, SYDVKM. CDR3 protein: CASSLKETQYF. The CDR3 DNA sequence: TGTGCCAGCAGTCTTAAAGAGACCCAGTACTTC.

CDR3 nucleotide sequence: TGTGCCAGCAGCTTGGGGCCCGCGGATGAGCAGTTCTTC. It yields the protein CASSLGPADEQFF. The chain is built from TRBV5-5 and TRBJ2-1; D not certain. The CDR3 is 13 amino acids. The V end lost 0 bases, the J end lost 8 bases, and 9 bases lay between the germline ends. The V gene's germline CDR1 is SGHKS and CDR2 YYEKEE (reference sequence).